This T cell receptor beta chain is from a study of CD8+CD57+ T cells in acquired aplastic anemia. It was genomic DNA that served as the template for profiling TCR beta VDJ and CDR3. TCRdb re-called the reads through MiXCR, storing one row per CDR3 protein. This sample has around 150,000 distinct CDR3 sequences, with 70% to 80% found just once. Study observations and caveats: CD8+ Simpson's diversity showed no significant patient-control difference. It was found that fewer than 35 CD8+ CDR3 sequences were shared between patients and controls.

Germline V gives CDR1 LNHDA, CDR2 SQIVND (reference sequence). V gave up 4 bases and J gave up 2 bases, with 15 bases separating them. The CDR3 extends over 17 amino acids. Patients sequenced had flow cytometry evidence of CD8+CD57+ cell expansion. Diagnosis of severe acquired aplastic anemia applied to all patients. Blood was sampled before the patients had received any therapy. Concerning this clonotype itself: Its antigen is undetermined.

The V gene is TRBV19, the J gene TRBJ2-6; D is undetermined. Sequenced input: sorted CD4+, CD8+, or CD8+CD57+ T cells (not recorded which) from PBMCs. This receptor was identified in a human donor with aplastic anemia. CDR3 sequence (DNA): TGTGCCAGTAGTAACCAACTCTCCAGGACTGGGGCCAACGTCCTGACTTTC. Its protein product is CASSNQLSRTGANVLTF.